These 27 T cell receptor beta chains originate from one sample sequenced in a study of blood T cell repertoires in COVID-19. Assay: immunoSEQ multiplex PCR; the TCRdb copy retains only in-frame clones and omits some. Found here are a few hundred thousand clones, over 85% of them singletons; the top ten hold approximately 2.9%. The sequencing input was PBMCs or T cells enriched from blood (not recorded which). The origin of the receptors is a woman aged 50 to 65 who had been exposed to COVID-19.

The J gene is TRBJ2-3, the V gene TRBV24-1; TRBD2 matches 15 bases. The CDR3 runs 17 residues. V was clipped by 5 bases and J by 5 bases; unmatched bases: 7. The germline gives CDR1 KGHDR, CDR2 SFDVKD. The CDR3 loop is CATSGTSGGGQGDTQYF. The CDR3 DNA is TGTGCCACCAGTGGGACTAGCGGGGGGGGCCAGGGAGATACGCAGTATTTT.

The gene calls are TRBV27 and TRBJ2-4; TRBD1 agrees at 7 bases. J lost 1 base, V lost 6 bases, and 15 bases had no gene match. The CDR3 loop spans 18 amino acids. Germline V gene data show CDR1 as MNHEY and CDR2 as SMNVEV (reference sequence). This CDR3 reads CASSQDNSQGPAKNIQYF. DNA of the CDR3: TGTGCCAGCAGCCAGGACAACTCACAGGGGCCCGCCAAAAACATTCAGTACTTC.

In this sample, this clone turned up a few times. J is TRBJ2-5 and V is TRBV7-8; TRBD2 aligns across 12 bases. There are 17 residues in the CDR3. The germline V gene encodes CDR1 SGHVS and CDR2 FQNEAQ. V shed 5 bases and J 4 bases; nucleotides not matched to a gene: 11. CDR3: CASSPSPSGGARETQYF. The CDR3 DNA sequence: TGTGCCAGCAGCCCCTCCCCTAGCGGGGGGGCCAGAGAGACCCAGTACTTC.

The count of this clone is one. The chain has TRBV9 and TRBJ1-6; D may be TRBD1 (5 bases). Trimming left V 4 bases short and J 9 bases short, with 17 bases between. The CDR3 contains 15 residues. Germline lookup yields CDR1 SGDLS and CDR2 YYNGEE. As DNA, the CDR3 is TGTGCCAGCAGCCCGTCCCCGGGGGAGGGTTCACCCCTCCACTTT. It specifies CASSPSPGEGSPLHF. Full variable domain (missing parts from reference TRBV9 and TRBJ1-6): DSGVTQTPKHLITATGQRVTLRCSPRSGDLSVYWYQQSLDQGLQFLIQYYNGEERAKGNILERFSAQQFPDLHSELNLSSLELGDSALYFCASSPSPGEGSPLHFGNGTRLTVT.

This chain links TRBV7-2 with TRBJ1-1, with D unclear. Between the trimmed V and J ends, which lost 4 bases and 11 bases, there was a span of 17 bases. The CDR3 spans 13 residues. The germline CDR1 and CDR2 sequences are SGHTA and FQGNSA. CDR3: CASSSPSLAGAFF. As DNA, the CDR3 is TGTGCCAGCAGCTCCCCGAGCTTAGCGGGGGCTTTCTTT.

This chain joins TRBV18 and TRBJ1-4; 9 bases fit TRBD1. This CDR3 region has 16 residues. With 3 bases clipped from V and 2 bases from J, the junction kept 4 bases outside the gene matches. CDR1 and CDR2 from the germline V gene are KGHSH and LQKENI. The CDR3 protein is CASSPGQGKTNEKLFF. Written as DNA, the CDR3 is TGTGCCAGCTCACCCGGACAGGGGAAGACTAATGAAAAACTGTTTTTT. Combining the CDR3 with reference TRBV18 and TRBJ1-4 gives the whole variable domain NAGVMQNPRHLVRRRGQEARLRCSPMKGHSHVYWYRQLPEEGLKFMVYLQKENIIDESGMPKERFSAEFPKEGPSILRIQQVVRGDSAAYFCASSPGQGKTNEKLFFGSGTQLSVL.

The CDR3 sequence: CASSLTGVGNQPQHF. As DNA, the CDR3 is TGTGCCAGCAGCTTGACAGGGGTTGGCAATCAGCCCCAGCATTTT. The rearrangement uses TRBV5-8 and TRBJ1-5, with 7 bases matching TRBD1. The CDR3 is 15 residues long. Germline lookup yields CDR1 SGHTS and CDR2 YDEGEE. The V segment lost 1 base and the J segment 2 bases; nucleotides outside the gene matches: 3.

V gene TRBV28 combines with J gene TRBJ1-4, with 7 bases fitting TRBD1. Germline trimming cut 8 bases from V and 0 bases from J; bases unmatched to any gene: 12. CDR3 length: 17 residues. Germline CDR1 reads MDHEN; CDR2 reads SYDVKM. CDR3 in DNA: TGTGCCAGCGGGCGCACAGACAGGGACGCAACTAATGAAAAACTGTTTTTT. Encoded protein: CASGRTDRDATNEKLFF.

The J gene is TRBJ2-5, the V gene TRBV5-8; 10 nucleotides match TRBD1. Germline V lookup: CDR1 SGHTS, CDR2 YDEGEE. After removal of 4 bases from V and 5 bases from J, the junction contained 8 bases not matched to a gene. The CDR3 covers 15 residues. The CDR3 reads CASSQGTGVVETQYF. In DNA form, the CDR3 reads TGTGCCAGCAGCCAGGGGACAGGGGTGGTTGAGACCCAGTACTTC.

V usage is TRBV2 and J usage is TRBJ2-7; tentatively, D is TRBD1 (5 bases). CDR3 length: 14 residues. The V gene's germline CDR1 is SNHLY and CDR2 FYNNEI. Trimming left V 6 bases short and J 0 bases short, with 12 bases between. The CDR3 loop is CASRAGQRSYEQYF. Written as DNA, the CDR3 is TGTGCCAGCAGGGCCGGACAACGCTCCTACGAGCAGTACTTC.

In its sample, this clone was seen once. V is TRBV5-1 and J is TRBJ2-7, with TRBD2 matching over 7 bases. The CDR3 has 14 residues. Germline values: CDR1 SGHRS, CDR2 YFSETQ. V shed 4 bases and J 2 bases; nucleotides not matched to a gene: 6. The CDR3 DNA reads TGCGCCAGCAGCCGCGGGGGACCCCCCTACGAGCAGTACTTC. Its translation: CASSRGGPPYEQYF.

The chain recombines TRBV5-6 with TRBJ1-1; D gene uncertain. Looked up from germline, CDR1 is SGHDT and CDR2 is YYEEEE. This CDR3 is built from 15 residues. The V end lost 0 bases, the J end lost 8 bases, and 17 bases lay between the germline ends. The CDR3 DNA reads TGTGCCAGCAGCTTGGCTAGGCCCTTGAGTGGGGAAGCTTTCTTT. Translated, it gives CASSLARPLSGEAFF. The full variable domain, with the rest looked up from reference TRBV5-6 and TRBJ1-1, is DAGVTQSPTHLIKTRGQQVTLRCSPKSGHDTVSWYQQALGQGPQFIFQYYEEEERQRGNFPDRFSGHQFPNYSSELNVNALLLGDSALYLCASSLARPLSGEAFFGQGTRLTVV.

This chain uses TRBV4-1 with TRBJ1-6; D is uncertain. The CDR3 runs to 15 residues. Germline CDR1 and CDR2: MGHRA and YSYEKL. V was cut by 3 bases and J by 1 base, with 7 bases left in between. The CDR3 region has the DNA TGCGCCAGCAGCCACTCGGGGTCCTATAATTCACCCCTCCACTTT. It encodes CASSHSGSYNSPLHF.

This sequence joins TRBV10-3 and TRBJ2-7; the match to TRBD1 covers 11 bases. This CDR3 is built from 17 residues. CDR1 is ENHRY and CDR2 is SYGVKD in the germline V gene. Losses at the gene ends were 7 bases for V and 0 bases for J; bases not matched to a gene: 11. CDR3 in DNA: TGTGCCATCATGGGAGGACAGGGGGCATCTCCCTCCTACGAGCAGTACTTC. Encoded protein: CAIMGGQGASPSYEQYF.

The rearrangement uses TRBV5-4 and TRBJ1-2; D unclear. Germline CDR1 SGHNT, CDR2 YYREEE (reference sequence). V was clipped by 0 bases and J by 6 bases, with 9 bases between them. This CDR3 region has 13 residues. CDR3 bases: TGTGCCAGCAGCTTGGTTGGTATAGATGGCTACACCTTC. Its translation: CASSLVGIDGYTF.

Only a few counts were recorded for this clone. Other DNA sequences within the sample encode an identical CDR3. CDR3 sequence: CASSGQGLSNQPQHF. DNA of the CDR3: TGTGCCAGCAGTGGACAGGGTTTAAGCAATCAGCCCCAGCATTTT. This sequence joins TRBV2 and TRBJ1-5, with TRBD1 matching 7 bases. V was clipped by 4 bases and J by 1 base; unmatched bases: 4. The CDR3 consists of 15 residues. Per the germline V gene, CDR1 is SNHLY and CDR2 is FYNNEI.

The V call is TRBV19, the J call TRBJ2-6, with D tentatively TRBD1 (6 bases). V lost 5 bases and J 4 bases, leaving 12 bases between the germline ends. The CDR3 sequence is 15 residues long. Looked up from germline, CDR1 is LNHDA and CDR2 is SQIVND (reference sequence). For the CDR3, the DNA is TGTGCCAGTAGTCCCCAGGGGACGGGGGCCAACGTCCTGACTTTC. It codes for CASSPQGTGANVLTF. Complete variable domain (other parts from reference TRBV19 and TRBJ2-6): DGGITQSPKYLFRKEGQNVTLSCEQNLNHDAMYWYRQDPGQGLRLIYYSQIVNDFQKGDIAEGYSVSREKKESFPLTVTSAQKNPTAFYLCASSPQGTGANVLTFGAGSRLTVL.

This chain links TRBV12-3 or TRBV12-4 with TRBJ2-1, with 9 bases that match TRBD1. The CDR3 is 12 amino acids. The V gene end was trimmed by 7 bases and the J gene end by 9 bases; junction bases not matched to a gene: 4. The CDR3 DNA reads TGTGCCAGCAACCGACAGGGGGGTGAGCAGTTCTTC. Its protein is CASNRQGGEQFF.

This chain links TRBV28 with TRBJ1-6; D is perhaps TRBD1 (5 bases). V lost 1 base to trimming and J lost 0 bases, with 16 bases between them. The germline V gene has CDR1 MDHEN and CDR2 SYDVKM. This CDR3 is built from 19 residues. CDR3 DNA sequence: TGTGCCAGCAGTTTATTCGTCTCAGGGATGAGCTCCTATAATTCACCCCTCCACTTT. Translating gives CASSLFVSGMSSYNSPLHF.

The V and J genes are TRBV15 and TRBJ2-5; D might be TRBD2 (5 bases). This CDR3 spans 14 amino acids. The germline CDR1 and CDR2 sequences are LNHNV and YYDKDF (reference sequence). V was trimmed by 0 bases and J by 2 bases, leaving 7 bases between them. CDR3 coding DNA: TGTGCCACCAGCAGAGACGGGGTTCAAGAGACCCAGTACTTC. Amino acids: CATSRDGVQETQYF. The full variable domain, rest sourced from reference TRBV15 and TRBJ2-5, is DAMVIQNPRYQVTQFGKPVTLSCSQTLNHNVMYWYQQKSSQAPKLLFHYYDKDFNNEADTPDNFQSRRPNTSFCFLDIRSPGLGDTAMYLCATSRDGVQETQYFGPGTRLLVL.

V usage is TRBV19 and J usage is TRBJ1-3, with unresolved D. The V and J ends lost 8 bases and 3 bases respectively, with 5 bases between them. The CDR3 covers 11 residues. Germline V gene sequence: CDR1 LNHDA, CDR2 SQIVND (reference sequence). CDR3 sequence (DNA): TGTGCCAGTGAGAGTGGAAACACCATATATTTT. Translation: CASESGNTIYF. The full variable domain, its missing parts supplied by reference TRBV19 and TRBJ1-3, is DGGITQSPKYLFRKEGQNVTLSCEQNLNHDAMYWYRQDPGQGLRLIYYSQIVNDFQKGDIAEGYSVSREKKESFPLTVTSAQKNPTAFYLCASESGNTIYFGEGSWLTVV.

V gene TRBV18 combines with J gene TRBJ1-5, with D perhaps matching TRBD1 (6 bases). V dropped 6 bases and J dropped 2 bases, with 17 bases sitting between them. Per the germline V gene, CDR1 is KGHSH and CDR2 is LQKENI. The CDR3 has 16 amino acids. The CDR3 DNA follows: TGTGCCAGCTCCCCGACACAGGGCGGCGGCAATCAGCCCCAGCATTTT. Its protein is CASSPTQGGGNQPQHF.

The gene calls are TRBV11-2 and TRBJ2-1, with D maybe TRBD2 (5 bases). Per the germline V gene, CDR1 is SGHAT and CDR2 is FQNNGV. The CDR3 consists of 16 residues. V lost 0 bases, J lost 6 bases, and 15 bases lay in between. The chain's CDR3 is CASSLDLGLGGNEQFF. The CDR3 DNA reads TGTGCCAGCAGCTTAGATCTCGGACTTGGTGGCAATGAGCAGTTCTTC.

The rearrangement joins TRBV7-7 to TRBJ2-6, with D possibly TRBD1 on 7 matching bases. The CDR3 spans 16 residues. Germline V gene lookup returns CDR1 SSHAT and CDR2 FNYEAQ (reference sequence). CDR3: CASGTTGIGGANVLTF. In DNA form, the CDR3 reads TGTGCTAGCGGAACGACAGGGATAGGTGGGGCCAACGTCCTGACTTTC.

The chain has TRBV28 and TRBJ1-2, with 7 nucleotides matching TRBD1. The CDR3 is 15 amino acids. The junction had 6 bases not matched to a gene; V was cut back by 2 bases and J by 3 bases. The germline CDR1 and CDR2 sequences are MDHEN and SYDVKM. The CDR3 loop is CASSLRQGSYYGYTF. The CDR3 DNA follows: TGTGCCAGCAGTTTAAGACAGGGCTCCTACTATGGCTACACCTTC.

CDR3: CASSLGGGIEAFF. The CDR3 coding sequence is TGTGCCAGCAGCTTAGGTGGTGGCATAGAAGCTTTCTTT. This chain uses TRBV7-9 with TRBJ1-1; D is unclear. Germline V gives CDR1 SEHNR, CDR2 FQNEAQ (reference sequence). Trimming stripped 1 base from V and 8 bases from J, with 11 bases between. There are 13 residues in the CDR3.

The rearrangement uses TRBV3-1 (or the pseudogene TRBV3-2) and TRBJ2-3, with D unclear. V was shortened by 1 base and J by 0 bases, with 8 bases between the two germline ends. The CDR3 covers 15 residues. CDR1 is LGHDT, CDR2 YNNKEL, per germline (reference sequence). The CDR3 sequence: CASSQVAASTDTQYF. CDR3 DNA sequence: TGTGCCAGCAGCCAAGTAGCCGCTAGCACAGATACGCAGTATTTT.